The 14 T cell receptor beta chains in this list originate from one sample, sequenced in a study of blood T cell repertoires in COVID-19. TCRdb keeps only in-frame clones here, not all; method: immunoSEQ multiplex PCR. The data contain 270,000 or so clones, 85% to 90% of them singletons. Sequenced input: PBMCs or T cells enriched from blood (not recorded which). These receptors were obtained from a woman in her twenties or thirties with acute COVID-19.

The CDR3: CASNLGGLGEAFF. CDR3 nucleotides: TGTGCCAGCAACCTCGGGGGGCTCGGTGAAGCTTTCTTT. The chain links TRBV27 to TRBJ1-1; possible D gene TRBD1, 6 bases. Trimming removed 7 bases at V and 7 bases at J, with 16 bases between. Germline V gene data show CDR1 as MNHEY and CDR2 as SMNVEV (reference sequence). The CDR3 contains 13 residues.

The V and J genes are TRBV9 and TRBJ1-6; no clear D. The CDR3 has 14 residues. Trimming removed 4 bases from V and 7 bases from J, with 12 bases in between. The germline V gene encodes CDR1 SGDLS and CDR2 YYNGEE. The CDR3 protein is CASSPQIGNSPLHF. DNA of the CDR3: TGTGCCAGCAGCCCTCAAATTGGCAATTCACCCCTCCACTTT.

The chain couples TRBV5-1 to TRBJ1-1; 8 positions agree with TRBD1. CDR3 size: 13 residues. V was clipped by 4 bases and J by 3 bases; unmatched bases: 2. Germline CDR1 is SGHRS and CDR2 is YFSETQ. The CDR3 sequence is CASSQQGDTEAFF. Written as DNA, the CDR3 is TGCGCCAGCAGCCAACAGGGGGACACTGAAGCTTTCTTT.

The chain's CDR3 is CASRLLDRNTGELFF. In DNA, the CDR3 is TGTGCCAGTAGACTCCTCGACAGGAACACCGGGGAGCTGTTTTTT. The chain recombines TRBV19 with TRBJ2-2; D might be TRBD1 (5 bases). Germline V lookup: CDR1 LNHDA, CDR2 SQIVND (reference sequence). The CDR3 totals 15 residues. V lost 6 bases and J lost 1, with 12 bases in between. The full variable domain, with the rest looked up from reference TRBV19 and TRBJ2-2, is DGGITQSPKYLFRKEGQNVTLSCEQNLNHDAMYWYRQDPGQGLRLIYYSQIVNDFQKGDIAEGYSVSREKKESFPLTVTSAQKNPTAFYLCASRLLDRNTGELFFGEGSRLTVL.

The genes are TRBV7-9 and TRBJ2-2; 9 bases match TRBD2. The CDR3 is 16 amino acids. Germline values: CDR1 SEHNR, CDR2 FQNEAQ (reference sequence). The trim removed 5 bases at V and 0 bases at J, leaving 4 bases unmatched. The CDR3 coding sequence is TGTGCCAGCAGCCTGAGGACTAGCGCGAACACCGGGGAGCTGTTTTTT. Translation gives CASSLRTSANTGELFF.

The chain is built from TRBV30 and TRBJ2-7; the D is unclear. Trimming took off 2 bases at V and 4 bases at J, with 12 bases between the two ends. The CDR3 has 13 amino acids. Germline assignment: CDR1 GTSNPN and CDR2 SVGIG (reference sequence). The DNA of the CDR3 is TGTGCCTGGAGTCCCGGCGACGGGTACGAGCAGTACTTC. As protein: CAWSPGDGYEQYF.

The rearrangement joins TRBV2 to TRBJ2-3, with TRBD2 matching over 10 bases. Germline V CDR1 and CDR2: SNHLY, FYNNEI. CDR3 size: 16 residues. J gave up 5 bases and V 9 bases, and 14 bases lay outside the gene matches. This CDR3 reads CARIRSSGSFKDTQYF. As DNA, the CDR3 is TGTGCCAGAATCCGATCTAGCGGGAGTTTCAAAGATACGCAGTATTTT.

This clone has just a few counts. The chain employs TRBV6-4 and TRBJ1-1, with 8 bases that match TRBD1. The germline gives CDR1 MRHNA, CDR2 SNTAGT. This CDR3 contains 13 residues. Losses at the gene ends were 6 bases for V and 4 bases for J; bases not matched to a gene: 4. The CDR3 coding sequence is TGTGCCAGCAGAGGACAGGGTTCCACTGAAGCTTTCTTT. Translating gives CASRGQGSTEAFF.

This chain connects TRBV19 to TRBJ1-5, with D unclear. Germline lookup yields CDR1 LNHDA and CDR2 SQIVND (reference sequence). V lost 2 bases and J lost 4, with 9 bases in between. The CDR3 contains 14 residues. The CDR3 here is CASSISTQNQPQHF. In DNA form, the CDR3 reads TGTGCCAGTAGTATATCGACACAGAATCAGCCCCAGCATTTT.

The chain has TRBV13 and TRBJ1-5; 7 bases are a match to TRBD1. The CDR3 is 14 amino acids. Germline trimming cut 0 bases from V and 4 bases from J; bases unmatched to any gene: 0. From germline, CDR1 is PRHDT and CDR2 FYEKMQ (reference sequence). The DNA of the CDR3 is TGTGCCAGCAGCTTAGGGACAGGGAATCAGCCCCAGCATTTT. Its protein is CASSLGTGNQPQHF. The whole variable domain, filled in from reference TRBV13 and TRBJ1-5, reads AAGVIQSPRHLIKEKRETATLKCYPIPRHDTVYWYQQGPGQDPQFLISFYEKMQSDKGSIPDRFSAQQFSDYHSELNMSSLELGDSALYFCASSLGTGNQPQHFGDGTRLSIL.

CDR3 region: CASSVLDSSYNEQFF. The CDR3 DNA is TGTGCCAGCAGCGTGCTTGATAGCTCCTACAATGAGCAGTTCTTC. This chain links TRBV9 with TRBJ2-1; D is uncertain. Trimming took 2 bases from V and 0 from J, leaving 9 bases between them. This CDR3 spans 15 amino acids. Looked up from germline, CDR1 is SGDLS and CDR2 is YYNGEE.

V usage is TRBV7-9 and J usage is TRBJ1-3; D is unresolved. CDR3 length equals 15 residues. Per the germline V gene, CDR1 is SEHNR and CDR2 is FQNEAQ (reference sequence). V lost 0 bases to trimming and J lost 0 bases, with 6 bases between them. The CDR3 sequence: CASSLAESSGNTIYF. CDR3 sequence (DNA): TGTGCCAGCAGCTTAGCGGAGTCCTCTGGAAACACCATATATTTT.

The chain employs TRBV29-1 and TRBJ2-5, with a weak D call TRBD1 (6 bases). Between the trimmed V and J ends, which lost 4 bases and 1 base, there was a span of 16 bases. The CDR3 is 15 amino acids. The germline CDR1 and CDR2 sequences are SQVTM and ANQGSEA. The CDR3 nucleotides read TGCAGCGTTGCCCGACCAACAGGGTTCCAAGAGACCCAGTACTTC. Translated: CSVARPTGFQETQYF.

The CDR3 nucleotides read TGTGCCAGTAACTCATATGGGGAGGAGGACACTGAAGCTTTCTTT. This translates into CASNSYGEEDTEAFF. The chain recombines TRBV19 with TRBJ1-1; D gene uncertain. Germline CDR1 is LNHDA and CDR2 is SQIVND (reference sequence). The V end lost 7 bases, the J end lost 3 bases, and 18 bases lay between the germline ends. The CDR3 totals 15 residues.